This T cell receptor (beta chain) was documented in a study of OX40 agonist ivuxolimab in advanced cancers. The overall study: Ivuxolimab, an antibody acting as an agonist of OX40 (CD134), was used to treat patients.

Sequencing was performed with immunoSEQ multiplex PCR; in TCRdb, only in-frame clones are kept and a portion is missing. Found here are tens of thousands of clones, roughly 87% of them singletons; the top ten hold about 2.5%. Study observations and caveats: There was clonal expansion of CD4+ and CD8+ blood T cells by week 6 at 0.1 to 3.0 mg/kg.

There are 15 residues in the CDR3. Germline-derived CDR1 and CDR2 are MDHEN and SYDVKM. J lost 4 bases, V lost 4 bases, and 9 bases had no gene match. As to this clone: Its specificity is unknown.

The chain recombines TRBV28 with TRBJ2-5; TRBD1 matches 7 bases. Sequences were derived from CD4+ or CD8+ T cells sorted from blood, sampled in a trial of the OX40 agonist ivuxolimab. This clonotype was sampled from an adult with an advanced solid tumor such as melanoma, head and neck, liver or kidney cancer. CDR3 sequence (DNA): TGTGCCAGCAGTTCACCCACAGGGGCCGGAGAGACCCAGTACTTC. Translated, it gives CASSSPTGAGETQYF.